This TCR beta chain came from a study of T cell repertoires in cytomegalovirus infection (dated by TCRdb to the late 2010s). Turning to the overall study: Donor HLA type was relevant to the analysis, because carriage of CMV infection together with the matching HLA type was indicated by public TCR beta signatures.

The run used an Illumina HiSeq 1500. TCRdb reprocessing: public reads trimmed at Q25 with fastp, clones called with MiXCR, in-frame beta chains kept. Rows with a matching CDR3 protein are joined into one entry that keeps the most common DNA and genes. The sample table holds some 180,000 distinct CDR3 sequences, of which roughly 19% were seen once. Of the sample, around 2.7% is held by the ten largest clones. Study-level results and caveats: Carriers of CMV infection plus the relevant HLA type were discriminated by the cumulative frequency of public TCR beta family members in the study cohort and in an independent roughly 340-donor cohort. The ex vivo response was dominated by HLA-C-restricted CMV-specific TCR beta clonotypes, which also provided the single most frequent clonotype in two of eight donors.

In this sample, this clonotype turned up once. Its target antigen remains unknown. No clone much larger than this one lies a single base away; base qualities are absent. Single-read evidence is weak. Counted from cysteine to phenylalanine, this CDR3 has 15 amino acids. The CDR3 DNA has 45 bases and is translated from base 1. From V the trimming removes 5 bases and from J it removes 1 base, while the gene matches leave 2 bases of the junction unaccounted for. The germline V gene gives CDR1 as SGHTA and CDR2 as FQGTGA. This clonotype was sampled from a human donor in good health (CMV status not recorded). Some clones in this sample may be carry-over from other donors' samples. The chain joins TRBV7-3 to TRBJ2-3; 11 central nucleotides agree with TRBD2. Sequencing was done on a sample of PBMCs. Read as DNA, the sequence is TGTGCCAGCAGCCAACTAGCGGGGGGCACAGATACGCAGTATTTT. It specifies CASSQLAGGTDTQYF.